The source of this T cell receptor beta chain is a study of CD8+CD57+ T cells in acquired aplastic anemia. Study-wide points: Between patients and controls, approximately 29 CD8+ CDR3 sequences were found in common. For CD8+ Simpson's diversity, patients and controls showed no significant difference.

This clonotype appeared a few times. Its antigen is currently unknown. This CDR3 is built from 15 residues. Germline V CDR1 and CDR2: LNHDA, SQIVND (reference sequence). V dropped 4 bases and J dropped 5; count of bases not matched to a gene: 10. Patients who underwent sequencing had shown CD8+CD57+ cell expansion by flow cytometry. All patients were therapy-naive when blood was sampled. CDR3 and TCR beta VDJ profiling relied on genomic DNA as the template. MiXCR was run by TCRdb on the reads, yielding one entry per CDR3 protein. Here the sample spans roughly 200,000 distinct CDR3 sequences, approximately 65% being singletons.

The sequence was collected from a human donor with aplastic anemia. The chain has TRBV19 and TRBJ2-5; 7 bases align to TRBD1. Sequencing was carried out using sorted CD4+, CD8+, or CD8+CD57+ T cells (not recorded which) from PBMCs. This CDR3 reads CASSTPLDRAETQYF. The CDR3 DNA sequence: TGTGCCAGTAGTACACCACTCGACAGGGCGGAGACCCAGTACTTC.